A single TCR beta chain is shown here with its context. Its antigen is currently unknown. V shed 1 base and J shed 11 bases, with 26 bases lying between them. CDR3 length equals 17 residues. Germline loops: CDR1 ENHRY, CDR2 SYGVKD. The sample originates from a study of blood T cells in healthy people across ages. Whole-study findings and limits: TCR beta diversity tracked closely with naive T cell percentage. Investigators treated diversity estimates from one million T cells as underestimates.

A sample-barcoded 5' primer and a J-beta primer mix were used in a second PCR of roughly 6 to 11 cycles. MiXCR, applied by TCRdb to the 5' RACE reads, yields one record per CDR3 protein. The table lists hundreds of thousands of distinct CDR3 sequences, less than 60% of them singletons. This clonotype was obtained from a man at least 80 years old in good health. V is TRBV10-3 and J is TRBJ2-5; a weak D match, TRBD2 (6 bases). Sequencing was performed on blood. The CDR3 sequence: CAISELVGGAKDNEQYF. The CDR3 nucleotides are TGTGCCATCAGTGAGTTGGTTGGCGGGGCCAAGGACAATGAGCAGTACTTC.